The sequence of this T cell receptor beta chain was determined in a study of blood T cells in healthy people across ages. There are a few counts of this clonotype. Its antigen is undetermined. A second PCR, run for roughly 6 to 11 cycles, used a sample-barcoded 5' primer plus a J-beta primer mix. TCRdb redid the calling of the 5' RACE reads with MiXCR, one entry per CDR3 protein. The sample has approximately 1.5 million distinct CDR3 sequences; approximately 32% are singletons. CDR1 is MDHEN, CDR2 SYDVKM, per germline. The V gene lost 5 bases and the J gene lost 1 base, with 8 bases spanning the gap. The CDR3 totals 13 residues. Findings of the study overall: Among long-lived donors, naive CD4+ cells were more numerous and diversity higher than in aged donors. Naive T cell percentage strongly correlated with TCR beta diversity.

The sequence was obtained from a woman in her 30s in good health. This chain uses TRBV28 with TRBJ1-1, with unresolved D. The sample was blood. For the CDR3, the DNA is TGTGCCAGCAGTAATCGGAAGAACACTGAAGCTTTCTTT. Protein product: CASSNRKNTEAFF.